The present entry profiles one T cell receptor (beta chain) with its context. What it binds is unknown. These data come from a study of CD8+ T cells in alopecia areata. General study findings and limits: Scalp sample sequencing also detects resident alphabeta T cells of normal skin.

The treatment denotes: oral pan-JAK inhibitor, 5-10 mg twice daily. The CDR3 consists of 14 residues. Trimming took 4 bases from V and 5 from J; bases not matched to a gene: 5. CDR1 is LNHDA, CDR2 SQIVND, per germline (reference sequence). Isolated RNA was reverse transcribed into cDNA used as the sequencing template. Assay used: immunoSEQ multiplex PCR; TCRdb lists only in-frame clones, some missing. The sample has more than 200,000 clones; around 43% are singletons. This sequence was found in a human donor with alopecia areata. This sample comprised CD4+ T cells sorted from blood, obtained at approximately week 36, from a patient treated with tofacitinib. The chain employs TRBV19 and TRBJ1-5; TRBD1 aligns across 7 bases. The CDR3 protein is CASSNPGGDQPQHF. DNA for the CDR3: TGTGCCAGTAGTAACCCAGGGGGAGATCAGCCCCAGCATTTT.